Listed below are T cell receptor beta chains from one sample, sequenced in a study of T-cell memory formation after mild COVID-19. MiXCR, applied by TCRdb to the 5' RACE reads, yields one record per CDR3 protein. Here the sample spans about 350,000 distinct CDR3 sequences, roughly an eighth being singletons. The sequencing sample was made of PBMCs or a T cell subset sorted from them (not recorded which). These receptors originate from a man between 18 and 29 years old who had mild COVID-19 (a few samples of this study predate the infection). Cell type and time point are not known. Both conserved end residues are part of each CDR3. D genes are given only for firm matches. Size values are once, few and many counts, or a class for expanded clones, and some rows have none.

clone_size	v_call	d_call	j_call	cdr3_nt	cdr3_aa
few	TRBV6-2/TRBV6-3	TRBD1	TRBJ2-2	TGTGCCAGCTTTCCGGGACAGGGTAGGGTGTTTTTT	CASFPGQGRVFF
.	TRBV24-1	.	TRBJ1-6	TGTGCCACCTCCACCGACCGGAGCTCCTATAATTCACCCCTCCACTTT	CATSTDRSSYNSPLHF
many	TRBV5-1	.	TRBJ2-1	TGCGCCAGCAGCTTTTTGGGGGCGGACTCCTACAATGAGCAGTTCTTC	CASSFLGADSYNEQFF
many	TRBV2	.	TRBJ1-5	TGTGCCAGCATTCGGGACAGCAATCAGCCCCAGCATTTT	CASIRDSNQPQHF
.	TRBV18	.	TRBJ2-1	TGTGCCAGCTCACCACCGCCGGGCTACAATGAGCAGTTCTTC	CASSPPPGYNEQFF
many	TRBV7-2	.	TRBJ1-4	TGTGCCAGCAGCCCCTCACAGGCTCGGGGGGAAAAACTGTTTTTT	CASSPSQARGEKLFF
few	TRBV30	.	TRBJ2-5	TGTGCCTGTAACCGGGAGCCTCAAGAGACCCAGTACTTC	CACNREPQETQYF
.	TRBV7-2	.	TRBJ2-5	TGTGCCAGCAGGAGTTCTCGAGCGTTTCAGGAGACCCAGTACTTC	CASRSSRAFQETQYF
few	TRBV11-2	.	TRBJ1-1	TGTGCCAGCAGCTTAGTCGTCGTCAGAACCGACACTGAAGCTTTCTTT	CASSLVVVRTDTEAFF
.	TRBV7-8	.	TRBJ2-6	TGTGCCAGCAGCCTCTCCGTCGGACGGGTCTCTGGGGCCAACGTCCTGACTTTC	CASSLSVGRVSGANVLTF
.	TRBV28	.	TRBJ2-5	TGTGCCAGCAGTTCCCCAGGGGTGAAGACCCAGTACTTC	CASSSPGVKTQYF
few	TRBV18	.	TRBJ2-3	TGTGCCAGCTCACCCCCGGGGTGGGCACAATCGGATACGCAGTATTTT	CASSPPGWAQSDTQYF
few	TRBV7-2	TRBD1	TRBJ2-7	TGTGCCAGCAGCTCAGACCGGGACAGGGGCCCCTACGAGCAGTACTTC	CASSSDRDRGPYEQYF
few	TRBV12-3/TRBV12-4	.	TRBJ1-2	TGTGCCAGCAGTGCCGGGTCTAACTATGGCTACACCTTC	CASSAGSNYGYTF
few	TRBV12-3/TRBV12-4	TRBD1	TRBJ1-1	TGTGCCAGCAACCGGTACAGGGGGAACACTGAAGCTTTCTTT	CASNRYRGNTEAFF
few	TRBV5-1	.	TRBJ2-2	TGCGCCAGCAATTTTGCGGGACCGAACACCGGGGAGCTGTTTTTT	CASNFAGPNTGELFF
.	TRBV27	.	TRBJ2-2	TGTGCCAGCACTTATGGGAGGTACGGGGAGCTGTTTTTT	CASTYGRYGELFF
few	TRBV3-1	.	TRBJ1-1	TGTGCCAGCAGCCAAGTTTTGGGGGGGGGCATGAACACTGAAGCTTTCTTT	CASSQVLGGGMNTEAFF
.	TRBV12-3/TRBV12-4	.	TRBJ1-2	TGTGCCAGCAGTTTTCGACAGAATTATGGCTACACCTTC	CASSFRQNYGYTF
.	TRBV4-3	.	TRBJ2-5	TGCGCCAGCAGCCACACTGGACATTACCAAGAGACCCAGTACTTC	CASSHTGHYQETQYF
.	TRBV9	.	TRBJ2-7	TGTGCCAGCAGCGGTGGACATGAACAGTACTTC	CASSGGHEQYF
.	TRBV29-1	TRBD1	TRBJ2-1	TGCAGCGTTGAGGGCGCGACAGGGGCCCACAATGAGCAGTTCTTC	CSVEGATGAHNEQFF
few	TRBV7-9	.	TRBJ2-7	TGTGCCAGCAGCTTAGTTTATCGCTGCTACGAGCAGTACTTC	CASSLVYRCYEQYF
few	TRBV7-7	.	TRBJ2-3	TGTGCTAGCAGCTCCCGGGGCCACACAGATACGCAGTATTTT	CASSSRGHTDTQYF
.	TRBV5-1	.	TRBJ2-7	TGCGCCAGCAGCTCGTACCGGGCCACTCGTGACTACGAGCAGTACTTC	CASSSYRATRDYEQYF
many	TRBV7-9	.	TRBJ2-3	TGTGCCAGCAGCCACCCTGAGCGCGGGGCAGATACGCAGTATTTT	CASSHPERGADTQYF
.	TRBV21-1	.	TRBJ2-7	TGTGCCAGCAGCAGACCGGCTAGCGGGGGGGCCTGCGAGCAGTACTTC	CASSRPASGGACEQYF
.	TRBV9	.	TRBJ2-3	TGTGCCAGCAGCGTAGATCATGGGACAGATACGCAGTATTTT	CASSVDHGTDTQYF
.	TRBV6-1	.	TRBJ2-7	TGTGCCAGCGAACAGACAGGAACCTACGAGCAGTACTTC	CASEQTGTYEQYF
few	TRBV4-3	.	TRBJ2-7	TGCGCCAGCAGCCAAGGTTTCCAGGACTCCTACGAGCAGTACTTC	CASSQGFQDSYEQYF
.	TRBV7-8	.	TRBJ2-2	TGTGCCACAACACCCTACCGGGACACGAACACCGGGGAGCTGTTTTTT	CATTPYRDTNTGELFF
.	TRBV9	.	TRBJ2-1	TGTGCCAGCAGCGTAGCGGGGGGCCCCAATGAGCAGTTCTTC	CASSVAGGPNEQFF
few	TRBV25-1	.	TRBJ2-3	TGTGCCAGCAGCCCCCCAGCGGTCACTAGCACAGATACGCAGTATTTT	CASSPPAVTSTDTQYF
.	TRBV2	.	TRBJ2-7	TGTGCCAGCAGTGAAGACGGAGGTGGTGGCTCCTACGAGCAGTACTTC	CASSEDGGGGSYEQYF
.	TRBV29-1	TRBD1	TRBJ1-2	TGCAGCGTTGAAGAGGGAAGAGGGGGCCCCTATGGCTACACCTTC	CSVEEGRGGPYGYTF
.	TRBV18	TRBD2	TRBJ2-3	TGTGCCAGCTCACCACCCAGTGCGCTAGCGGCCTACTCCTCGCAGTATTTT	CASSPPSALAAYSSQYF
.	TRBV5-1	TRBD1	TRBJ1-4	TGCGCCAGCAGCACGGCCGGGACAGGGGGTGAAAAACTGTTTTTT	CASSTAGTGGEKLFF
.	TRBV4-1	.	TRBJ1-1	TGCGCCAGCAGCCAAGATTCGACAGGGAACACTGAAGCTTTCTTT	CASSQDSTGNTEAFF
.	TRBV19	.	TRBJ1-1	TGTGCCAGTAGTATTGGGCAGGGGCACACTGAAGCTTTCTTT	CASSIGQGHTEAFF
many	TRBV24-1	.	TRBJ2-1	TGTGCCACCAGTGACACCGGGACTGCGAAGGGGAATGAGCAGTTCTTC	CATSDTGTAKGNEQFF
few	TRBV6-5	.	TRBJ1-2	TGTGCCAGCAGTTACCTGGGGGGAGATTCGGGCTACACCTTC	CASSYLGGDSGYTF
.	TRBV27	.	TRBJ1-2	TGTGCCAGCAGTTTAAATGGGATGTATGGCTACACCTTC	CASSLNGMYGYTF
.	TRBV7-9	.	TRBJ1-2	TGTGCCAGCAGCTTAGCCAGGGACTATGGCTACACCTTC	CASSLARDYGYTF
.	TRBV5-1	.	TRBJ2-2	TGCGCCAGCAGCTTGGCCCAGGGTAACGGGGAGCTGTTTTTT	CASSLAQGNGELFF
few	TRBV2	TRBD2	TRBJ2-1	TGTGCCAGCAGTGTTAGCGGGGGGATCTCCTACAATGAGCAGTTCTTC	CASSVSGGISYNEQFF
.	TRBV5-1	.	TRBJ1-2	TGCGCCAGCAGCTTGGCCAGTACAGGGTATGGCTACACCTTC	CASSLASTGYGYTF